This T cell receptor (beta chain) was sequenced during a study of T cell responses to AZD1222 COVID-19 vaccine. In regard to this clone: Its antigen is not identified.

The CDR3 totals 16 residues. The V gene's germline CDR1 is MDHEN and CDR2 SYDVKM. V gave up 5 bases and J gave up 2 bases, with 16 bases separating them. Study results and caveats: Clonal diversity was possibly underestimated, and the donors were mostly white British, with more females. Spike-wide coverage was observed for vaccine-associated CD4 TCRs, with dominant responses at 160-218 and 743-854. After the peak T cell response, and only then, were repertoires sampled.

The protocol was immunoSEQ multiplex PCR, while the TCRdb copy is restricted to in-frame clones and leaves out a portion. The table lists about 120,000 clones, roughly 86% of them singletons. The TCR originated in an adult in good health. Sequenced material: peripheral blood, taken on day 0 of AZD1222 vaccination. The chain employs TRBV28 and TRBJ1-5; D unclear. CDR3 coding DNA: TGTGCCAGCAGTCCCGCGGGAGGGTACGGCAATCAGCCCCAGCATTTT. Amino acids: CASSPAGGYGNQPQHF.